Reported below is one T cell receptor beta chain. The antigen remains undetermined. The data are from a study of T cell responses to AZD1222 COVID-19 vaccine. Study-wide results and caveats: Distributed over spike, vaccine-associated CD4 TCRs predominated at 160-218 and 743-854. As reported, nearly half of all spike-specific TCRs target variant regions that are unmutated. Without day 14 samples, only post-peak T cell repertoires were studied. Mostly white British, mostly female donors; authors suggested clonal diversity may be underestimated.

Profiled with immunoSEQ multiplex PCR; TCRdb holds only in-frame clones, not every one. The sample shows 140,000 to 150,000 clones, around 89% of them seen only once. The germline gives CDR1 SQVTM, CDR2 ANQGSEA. This CDR3 is 13 amino acids long. The V and J ends lost 7 bases and 0 bases respectively, with 12 bases between them. The rearrangement uses TRBV29-1 and TRBJ1-1; no clear D gene. The receptor comes from an adult in good health. The specimen was peripheral blood, collected on day 0 of AZD1222 vaccination. The CDR3 DNA is TGCAGCGGCCGAGGCCACATGAACACTGAAGCTTTCTTT. This gives the protein CSGRGHMNTEAFF.